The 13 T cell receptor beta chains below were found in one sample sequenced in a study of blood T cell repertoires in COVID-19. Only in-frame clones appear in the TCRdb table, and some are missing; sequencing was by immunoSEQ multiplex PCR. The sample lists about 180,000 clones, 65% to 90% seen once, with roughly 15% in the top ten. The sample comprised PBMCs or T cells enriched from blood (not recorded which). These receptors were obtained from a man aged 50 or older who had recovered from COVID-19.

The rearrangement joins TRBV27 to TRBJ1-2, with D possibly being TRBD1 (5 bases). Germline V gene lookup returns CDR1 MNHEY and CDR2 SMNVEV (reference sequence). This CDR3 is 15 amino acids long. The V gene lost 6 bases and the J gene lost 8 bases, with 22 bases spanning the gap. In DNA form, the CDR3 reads TGTGCCAGCAGCATCGGTCTTGGGGCCCCTAGGGGCTACACCTTC. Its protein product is CASSIGLGAPRGYTF.

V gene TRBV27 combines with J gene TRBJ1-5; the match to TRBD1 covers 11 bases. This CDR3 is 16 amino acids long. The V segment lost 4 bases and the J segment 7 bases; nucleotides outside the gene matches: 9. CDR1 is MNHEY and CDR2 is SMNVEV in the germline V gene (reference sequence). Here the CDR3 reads CASSSDWTGGWQPQHF. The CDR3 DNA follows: TGTGCCAGCAGTTCCGACTGGACAGGGGGCTGGCAGCCCCAGCATTTT.

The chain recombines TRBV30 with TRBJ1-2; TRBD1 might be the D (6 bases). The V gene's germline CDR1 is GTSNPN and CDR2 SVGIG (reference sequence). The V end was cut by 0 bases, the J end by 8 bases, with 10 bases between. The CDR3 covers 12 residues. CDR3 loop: CAWSVTGWGYTF. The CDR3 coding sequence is TGTGCCTGGAGTGTAACAGGGTGGGGCTACACCTTC.

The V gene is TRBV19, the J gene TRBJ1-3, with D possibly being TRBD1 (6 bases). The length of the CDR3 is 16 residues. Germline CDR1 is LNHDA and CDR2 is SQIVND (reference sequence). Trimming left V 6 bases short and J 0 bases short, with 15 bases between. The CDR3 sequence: CASRLQGESSGNTIYF. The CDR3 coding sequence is TGTGCCAGTAGGCTACAGGGCGAGAGCTCTGGAAACACCATATATTTT.

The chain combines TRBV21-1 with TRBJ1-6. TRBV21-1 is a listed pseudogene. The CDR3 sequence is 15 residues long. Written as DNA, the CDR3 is TGTGCCAGCAGCAAAGAGCGGGGATTTACTTCACCCCTCCACTTT. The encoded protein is CASSKERGFTSPLHF.

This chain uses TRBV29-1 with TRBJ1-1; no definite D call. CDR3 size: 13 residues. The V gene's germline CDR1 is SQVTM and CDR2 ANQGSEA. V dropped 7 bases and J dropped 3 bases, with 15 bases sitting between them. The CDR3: CSAPSASYTEAFF. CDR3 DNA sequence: TGCAGCGCCCCTAGCGCTTCTTACACTGAAGCTTTCTTT. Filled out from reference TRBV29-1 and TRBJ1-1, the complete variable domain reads SAVISQKPSRDICQRGTSLTIQCQVDSQVTMMFWYRQQPGQSLTLIATANQGSEATYESGFVIDKFPISRPNLTFSTLTVSNMSPEDSSIYLCSAPSASYTEAFFGQGTRLTVV.

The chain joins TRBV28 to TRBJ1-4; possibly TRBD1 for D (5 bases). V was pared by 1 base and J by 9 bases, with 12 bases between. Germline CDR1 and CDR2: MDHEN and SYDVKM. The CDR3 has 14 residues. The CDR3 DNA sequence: TGTGCCAGCAGTTTATACCCCCCAGGGCAAAAACTGTTTTTT. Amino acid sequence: CASSLYPPGQKLFF. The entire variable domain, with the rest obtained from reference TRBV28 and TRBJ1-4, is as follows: DVKVTQSSRYLVKRTGEKVFLECVQDMDHENMFWYRQDPGLGLRLIYFSYDVKMKEKGDIPEGYSVSREKKERFSLILESASTNQTSMYLCASSLYPPGQKLFFGSGTQLSVL.

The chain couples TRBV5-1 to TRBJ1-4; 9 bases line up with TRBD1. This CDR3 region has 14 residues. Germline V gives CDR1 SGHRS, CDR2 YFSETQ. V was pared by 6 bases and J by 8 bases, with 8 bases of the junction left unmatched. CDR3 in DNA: TGCGCCAGCACTGGGACAGGGTTTGGCGAAAAACTGTTTTTT. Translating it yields CASTGTGFGEKLFF.

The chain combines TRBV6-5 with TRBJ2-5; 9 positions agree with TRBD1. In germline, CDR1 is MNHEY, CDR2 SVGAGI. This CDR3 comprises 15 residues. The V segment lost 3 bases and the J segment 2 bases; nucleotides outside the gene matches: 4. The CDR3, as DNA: TGTGCCAGCAGTTATGGGACAGGGAATCAAGAGACCCAGTACTTC. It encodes CASSYGTGNQETQYF.

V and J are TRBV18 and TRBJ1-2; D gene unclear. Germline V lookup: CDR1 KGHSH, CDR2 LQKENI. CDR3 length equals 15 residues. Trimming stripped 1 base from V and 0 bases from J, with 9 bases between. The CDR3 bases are TGTGCCAGCTCACCACGCGGAAGAGCTAACTATGGCTACACCTTC. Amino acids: CASSPRGRANYGYTF.

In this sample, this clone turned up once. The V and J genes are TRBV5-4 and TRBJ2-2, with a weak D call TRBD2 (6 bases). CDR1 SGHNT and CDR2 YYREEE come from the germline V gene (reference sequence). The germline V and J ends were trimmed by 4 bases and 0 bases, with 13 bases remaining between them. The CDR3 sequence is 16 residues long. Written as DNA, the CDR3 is TGTGCCAGCAGCCGGAGCGGGTCCTCGAACACCGGGGAGCTGTTTTTT. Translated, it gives CASSRSGSSNTGELFF.

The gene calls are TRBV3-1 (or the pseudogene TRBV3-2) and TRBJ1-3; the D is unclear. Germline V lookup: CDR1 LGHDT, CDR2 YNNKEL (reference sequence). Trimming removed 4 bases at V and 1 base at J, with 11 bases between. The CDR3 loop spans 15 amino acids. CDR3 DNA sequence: TGTGCCAGCAGCCTCCGGACGGGGTCTGGAAACACCATATATTTT. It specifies CASSLRTGSGNTIYF.

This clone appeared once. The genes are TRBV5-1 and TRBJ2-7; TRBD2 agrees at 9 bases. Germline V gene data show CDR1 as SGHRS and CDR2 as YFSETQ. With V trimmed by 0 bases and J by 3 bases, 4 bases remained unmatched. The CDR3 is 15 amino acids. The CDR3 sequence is CASSLGLAGNYEQYF. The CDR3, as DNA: TGCGCCAGCAGCTTGGGGCTAGCGGGGAACTACGAGCAGTACTTC.